This T cell receptor (beta chain) was documented in a study of monozygotic twins with inflammatory bowel disease. TCRdb reprocessed the 5' RACE reads and keeps a single row for each CDR3 protein, giving no DNA. The sample totals just over 300,000 distinct CDR3 sequences. The germline V gene has CDR1 SEHNR and CDR2 FQNEAQ (reference sequence). The CDR3 has 11 amino acids. The receptor's source is a human donor with ulcerative colitis or Crohn's disease, or a healthy co-twin of an affected twin (not recorded which). V gene TRBV7-9 combines with J gene TRBJ2-7. Input material: blood. The CDR3 loop is CASSDQDEQYF.